Listed below are T cell receptor beta chains from one sample, sequenced in a study of shared T cell receptors in the human thymus. TCRdb keeps only in-frame clones here, not all; method: immunoSEQ multiplex PCR. The sample contains hundreds of thousands of clones, 85% to 90% of which appear only once. These same data were also listed under a study on human thymus T cells.

The sample taken for sequencing was thymocytes. These receptors came from a boy under three years old with a congenital heart defect. Both conserved end residues are trimmed from each CDR3. The D gene is left open where the match is weak.

TRBV19	TRBD2	TRBJ2-1	ASSMGGGRYNEQF
TRBV2	TRBD2	TRBJ2-1	ASSRPGLAANEQF
TRBV6-5	TRBD1	TRBJ2-2	ASSPDRDLTGELF
TRBV7-2	TRBD2	TRBJ2-5	ASSLEIPLAGVETQY
TRBV6-4	NA	TRBJ2-5	ASRDGQQETQY
TRBV2	TRBD2	TRBJ2-5	ASIGGRAGGETQY
TRBV7-2	TRBD1	TRBJ2-1	ASSTNRGKVYNEQF
TRBV27	NA	TRBJ2-1	ASRTGNEQF
TRBV30	TRBD1	TRBJ1-4	AWSVGQDEYEKLF
TRBV11-3	NA	TRBJ2-3	ASSSPPLDTQY
TRBV7-2	TRBD2	TRBJ2-7	ASSLARPSGRIVYEQY
TRBV9	TRBD2	TRBJ2-7	ASSVEGTSGSVHEQY
TRBV6-6	NA	TRBJ2-7	ATHAGTSYEQY
TRBV7-9	NA	TRBJ2-2	ASSLPRADPGELF
TRBV27	NA	TRBJ2-3	ASSPLRDTQY
TRBV7-2	NA	TRBJ2-3	ASSLVTQGWDTQY
TRBV5-8	TRBD1	TRBJ1-1	ASSPRRDRAGTEAF
TRBV10-3	NA	TRBJ1-2	AISDSLTDVAGMEGYT
TRBV4-3	NA	TRBJ2-2	ASSQGHPPGELF
TRBV11-2	TRBD1	TRBJ1-2	ASSLVRGTGGIGYGYT
TRBV18	TRBD1	TRBJ1-2	ASSPWPGQAFYGYT
TRBV7-2	NA	TRBJ2-3	ASSLLSGSTDTQY
TRBV28	NA	TRBJ1-1	ASSLRGEAF
TRBV28	TRBD2	TRBJ2-7	ASTPERELSYEQY
TRBV10-1	NA	TRBJ1-1	ASNMGEGSTEAF
TRBV27	NA	TRBJ1-5	ASFGNQPQH
TRBV9	TRBD1	TRBJ2-3	ASSALQQGARVTQY
TRBV7-9	NA	TRBJ1-2	ASSSDIANYGYT
TRBV28	TRBD1	TRBJ2-7	ASTPVRQGSRDEQY
TRBV4-2	TRBD2	TRBJ2-7	ASSQASGSYEQY
TRBV5-1	TRBD2	TRBJ2-3	ASSFPGREGTDTQY
TRBV19	TRBD2	TRBJ2-7	ASSMTSGMHEQY
TRBV5-1	TRBD1	TRBJ2-5	ASRLSQGVWGSQETQY
TRBV6-7	TRBD2	TRBJ2-7	ARRGGPSGLPGPYEQY
TRBV7-3	TRBD1	TRBJ2-7	ASSAKQGSQQY
TRBV7-9	TRBD2	TRBJ2-1	ASSLTRLTSLGQF
TRBV27	NA	TRBJ1-5	ASSLGRVNQPQH
TRBV21-1	NA	TRBJ2-1	ASRKRTSGGVYNEQF